Listed below are T cell receptor beta chains from one sample, sequenced in a study of response to subunit inactivated influenza vaccine. TCRdb re-derived calls from the RT-PCR reads in MiXCR, one entry per CDR3 protein. Of about 570,000 distinct CDR3 sequences in the sample, around 11% were seen once. A further study also used this sample, focusing on T cells expressing NK-cell markers.

The specimen was PBMCs from blood, collected on the day of vaccination. Every receptor here comes from a middle-aged man who received an inactivated influenza vaccine. Both conserved end residues are part of each CDR3. The D gene is left open where the match is weak. Expanded clones are given a class, and other clones once, few, many or no size at all.

clone size	V gene	D gene	J gene	CDR3 DNA	CDR3 protein
NA	TRBV6-5	TRBD2	TRBJ2-2	TGTGCCAGCAGTTATCAAGCGGGGGCCGCGAACACCGGGGAGCTGTTTTTT	CASSYQAGAANTGELFF
few	TRBV29-1	NA	TRBJ1-3	TGCAGCGTTGAGGTGGGAGTGGGGATCTACTCTGGAAACACCATATATTTT	CSVEVGVGIYSGNTIYF
few	TRBV7-7	TRBD1	TRBJ2-2	TGTGCCAGCAGCTGGCAGGGACAGGGCGGGGAGCTGTTTTTT	CASSWQGQGGELFF
few	TRBV11-2	NA	TRBJ2-1	TGTGCCAGCAGCTCAGTAAAGTGGGGGGGCTTGAGGAGCTATGAGCAGTTCTTC	CASSSVKWGGLRSYEQFF
NA	TRBV27	TRBD2	TRBJ2-1	TGTGCCAGCAGTTTCGGTACTAGCGGAAGGGGCCCTGTGGGTGAGCAGTTCTTC	CASSFGTSGRGPVGEQFF
NA	TRBV20-1	TRBD2	TRBJ2-1	TGCAGTGCTAGTGGACTAGCGGGGAGGTACAATGAGCAGTTCTTC	CSASGLAGRYNEQFF
NA	TRBV12-3/TRBV12-4	NA	TRBJ2-1	TGTGCCACCGGGAGGACAGGAGCACTCAATGAGCAGTTCTTC	CATGRTGALNEQFF
few	TRBV16	NA	TRBJ2-6	TGTGCCAGCAGCCCCCAGGGTGTACAGGGAAGGGCTGGGGCCAACGTCCTGACTTTC	CASSPQGVQGRAGANVLTF
NA	TRBV3-1	NA	TRBJ2-7	TGTGCCTCCTGCCAAGGGGGGCCTTTAGTCTACGAGCAGTACTTC	CASCQGGPLVYEQYF
NA	TRBV7-9	NA	TRBJ2-4	TGTGCCAGCAGCCCCGCAGGGCCGCAAAAAAACATTCAGTACTTC	CASSPAGPQKNIQYF
NA	TRBV12-3/TRBV12-4	NA	TRBJ2-7	TGTGCCAGCCTCTATGGGGGTAGTCCGTTCCGGGAGCAGTACTTC	CASLYGGSPFREQYF
NA	TRBV28	TRBD1	TRBJ1-4	TGTGCCAGCAGTCCACAGGGGCCTGTTGAAAAACTGTTTTTT	CASSPQGPVEKLFF
many	TRBV7-2	NA	TRBJ1-1	TGTGCCAGCAGCCAGGATGGGCACACTGAAGCTTTCTTT	CASSQDGHTEAFF
NA	TRBV19	NA	TRBJ2-7	TGTGCCAGTAGTGTGATGTATCGGGTCTCCTACGAGCAGTACTTC	CASSVMYRVSYEQYF
many	TRBV3-1	NA	TRBJ2-7	TGTGCCAGCAGCCAACTCTACGAGCAGTACTTC	CASSQLYEQYF
few	TRBV6-5	TRBD2	TRBJ2-3	TGTGCCAGCAGTTACTCGCCTAGCGGGGGGGTAACAGATACGCAGTATTTT	CASSYSPSGGVTDTQYF
few	TRBV11-2	TRBD2	TRBJ2-7	TGTGCCAGCAGCTTTAGCGGGAGCGAATACGAGCAGTACTTC	CASSFSGSEYEQYF
NA	TRBV4-3	NA	TRBJ2-2	TGCGCCAGCAGCTCAACAGGGTATGCGAACACCGGGGAGCTGTTTTTT	CASSSTGYANTGELFF
NA	TRBV4-1	TRBD2	TRBJ2-5	TGCGCCAGCAGCCTCTCCGGGGGGGCCGGAGAGACCCAGTACTTC	CASSLSGGAGETQYF
few	TRBV4-3	TRBD2	TRBJ2-1	TGCGCCAGCAGCCGAAGCGGGGGGGGCTACAATGAGCAGTTCTTC	CASSRSGGGYNEQFF
few	TRBV12-3/TRBV12-4	NA	TRBJ2-2	TGTGCCAGCAGTTTAGCCCCTCGGAGGCAGGGCCGGACCGGGGAGCTGTTTTTT	CASSLAPRRQGRTGELFF
NA	TRBV12-3/TRBV12-4	NA	TRBJ1-1	TGTGCCAGCAGACCTGGGGGGGGGAAACACACTGAAGCTTTCTTT	CASRPGGGKHTEAFF
NA	TRBV5-1	NA	TRBJ2-5	TGCGCCAGTAAACCAGGGGGGCACGGAAAGACCCAGTACTTC	CASKPGGHGKTQYF
NA	TRBV18	TRBD1	TRBJ2-1	TGTGCCAGCTCCCCGGACAGGGAGGACGAGCAGTTCTTC	CASSPDREDEQFF
few	TRBV11-2	NA	TRBJ2-7	TGTGCCAGCAGCTTAGGGTCTGTGGGCTCCTACGAGCAGTACTTC	CASSLGSVGSYEQYF
NA	TRBV5-1	TRBD2	TRBJ2-2	TGCGCCAGCTCCGGGGAGGGTAACTCCGGGGAGCTGTTTTTT	CASSGEGNSGELFF
many	TRBV12-3/TRBV12-4	NA	TRBJ2-2	TGTGCCAGCAGGATCGGACACCTAGACACCGGGGAGCTGTTTTTT	CASRIGHLDTGELFF
few	TRBV29-1	NA	TRBJ2-1	TGCAGCGTTGAAGTTGGGGGGAGGAAGCAGTTCTTC	CSVEVGGRKQFF
few	TRBV11-2	TRBD2	TRBJ2-1	TGTGCCAGCAGCCGCGGACTAGCGGGGGGAATTGCCAATGAGCAGTTCTTC	CASSRGLAGGIANEQFF
NA	TRBV5-1	TRBD1	TRBJ1-2	TGCGCCAGCAGCGCGGGACAGCGGCGGGGCTACACCTTC	CASSAGQRRGYTF
many	TRBV5-1	NA	TRBJ1-1	TGCGCCAGCAGACCCTTCGACATATCTCCGCGTCTGGCCTTT	CASRPFDISPRLAF
NA	TRBV5-6	NA	TRBJ2-3	TGTGCCAGCAGCTTAGAAGGGACTCAAACAGATACGCAGTATTTT	CASSLEGTQTDTQYF
few	TRBV19	NA	TRBJ2-1	TGTGCCAGTAGTATCACTGGGGTGAGGGGTGAGCAGTTCTTC	CASSITGVRGEQFF
few	TRBV6-2/TRBV6-3	TRBD1	TRBJ2-1	TGTGCCAGCAACCCGAACAGGGGTTCCTACAATGAGCAGTTCTTC	CASNPNRGSYNEQFF
NA	TRBV18	NA	TRBJ2-7	TGTGCCAGCTCACCAGGATCGGGGGCGTACGAGCAGTACTTC	CASSPGSGAYEQYF
NA	TRBV19	NA	TRBJ1-2	TGTGCCAGTAGTATATCGTCGGGGCAGAACGGCTACACCTTC	CASSISSGQNGYTF
NA	TRBV10-3	NA	TRBJ2-1	TGTGCCATCAGTGACGGGACTCCACCCGAGCAGTTCTTC	CAISDGTPPEQFF
few	TRBV6-5	TRBD1	TRBJ1-1	TGTGCCAGCAGTTCGAACAGGGGTGAGACTGAAGCTTTCTTT	CASSSNRGETEAFF
NA	TRBV7-2	TRBD1	TRBJ2-1	TGTGCCAGTCATTCTGGGGGGACAGGGATGTTTGGGGAGCAGTTCTTC	CASHSGGTGMFGEQFF
few	TRBV6-2/TRBV6-3	NA	TRBJ1-1	TGTGCCAGCAGTTATAAACAGGGGAACACTGAAGCTTTCTTT	CASSYKQGNTEAFF
NA	TRBV5-1	NA	TRBJ2-5	TGCGCCAGCAGCTTGATATCAGGGGACGGAGAGACCCAGTACTTC	CASSLISGDGETQYF
few	TRBV10-3	TRBD1	TRBJ2-7	TGTGCCAGTGACAGGGGGGCGTCCTACGAGCAGTACTTC	CASDRGASYEQYF
NA	TRBV6-2/TRBV6-3	NA	TRBJ2-7	TGTGCCAGCATCCCTGCGGATACACCCTACGAGCAGTACTTC	CASIPADTPYEQYF
many	TRBV29-1	NA	TRBJ2-1	TGCAGCGTTGAAGATGGGGCCGGTCTCTCCTACAATGAGCAGTTCTTC	CSVEDGAGLSYNEQFF
NA	TRBV25-1	NA	TRBJ2-7	TGTGCCAGCAGTAGATACAGGGCGTGGAGCTCCTACGAGCAGTACTTC	CASSRYRAWSSYEQYF
NA	TRBV28	NA	TRBJ1-4	TGTGCCAGCAGTTTGAATCAGAAACAGGGACTGTTTTTT	CASSLNQKQGLFF